Each of the 17 T cell receptor beta chains below was sequenced from the same sample in a study of T cells in Graves' hyperthyroidism and ophthalmopathy. TCR beta CDR3 regions were amplified from RNA transcripts. HTBI primers drove first-round RT-PCR of the TCR CDR3. Using its own MiXCR run on the multiplex PCR reads, TCRdb lists one record per CDR3 protein. Here the sample spans roughly 740,000 distinct CDR3 sequences, roughly 17% being singletons. Sequences were obtained from blood. The receptor set was obtained from a man between 18 and 35 years old with Graves' hyperthyroidism.

This clonotype was detected only a few times. J is TRBJ1-2 and V is TRBV28; TRBD1 might be the D (5 bases). The germline V and J ends were trimmed by 2 bases and 0 bases, with 25 bases remaining between them. Germline loops: CDR1 MDHEN, CDR2 SYDVKM. The CDR3 loop spans 20 amino acids. The DNA for the CDR3 is TGTGCCAGCAGTTTAATGGCAGGGATGCTGGACATAGTATCTAACTATGGCTACACCTTC. It yields the protein CASSLMAGMLDIVSNYGYTF.

In this sample, this clonotype turned up many times. The CDR3 nucleotides read TGTGCCAGCAGTCCAACGGGAGCCCTCGGAGATACGCAGTATTTT. Protein: CASSPTGALGDTQYF. The chain combines TRBV28 with TRBJ2-3; weak D call: TRBD2 (6 bases). This CDR3 is built from 15 residues. CDR1 is MDHEN, CDR2 SYDVKM, per germline. The germline V and J ends were trimmed by 5 bases and 5 bases, with 17 bases remaining between them. The full variable domain, with the rest looked up from reference TRBV28 and TRBJ2-3, is DVKVTQSSRYLVKRTGEKVFLECVQDMDHENMFWYRQDPGLGLRLIYFSYDVKMKEKGDIPEGYSVSREKKERFSLILESASTNQTSMYLCASSPTGALGDTQYFGPGTRLTVL.

This clonotype was counted ten times or more. The gene calls are TRBV2 and TRBJ2-1, with D tentatively TRBD1 (6 bases). The CDR3 is 15 amino acids. Trimming shortened V by 4 bases and J by 9 bases, and 19 bases separated the two germline ends. Germline CDR1 reads SNHLY; CDR2 reads FYNNEI. The CDR3 loop is CASSATYRADSEQFF. DNA for the CDR3: TGTGCCAGCAGTGCCACCTACAGGGCTGATAGTGAGCAGTTCTTC.

This clonotype was counted only a few times. This rearrangement joins TRBV6-1 to TRBJ2-7; TRBD2 aligns across 10 bases. V lost 6 bases and J lost 3; bases outside the gene matches: 8. This CDR3 has 15 residues. Germline loops: CDR1 MNHNS, CDR2 SASEGT. CDR3 DNA sequence: TGTGCCAGCAGGGGGCTAGCGGGAGTCGGCTACGAGCAGTACTTC. This gives the protein CASRGLAGVGYEQYF.

The V gene is TRBV28, the J gene TRBJ2-5; D is possibly TRBD1 (8 bases). The CDR3 loop spans 17 amino acids. Germline V gene lookup returns CDR1 MDHEN and CDR2 SYDVKM. Trimming cost V 7 bases and J 0 bases, with 21 bases left between them. The CDR3 loop is CASTQVTGGAHQETQYF. As DNA, the CDR3 is TGTGCCAGCACCCAAGTTACAGGGGGGGCCCACCAAGAGACCCAGTACTTC.

The chain couples TRBV2 to TRBJ2-4; D is unresolved. Germline V CDR1 and CDR2: SNHLY, FYNNEI. Trimming stripped 2 bases from V and 8 bases from J, with 16 bases between. The CDR3 has 15 residues. CDR3 sequence (DNA): TGTGCCAGCAGTGAACGGCCTGGGTATAGTTACATTCAGTACTTC. Protein product: CASSERPGYSYIQYF.

This clonotype was observed a few times. The chain recombines TRBV18 with TRBJ2-7, with TRBD1 matching 8 bases. The CDR3 sequence is 15 residues long. Germline loops: CDR1 KGHSH, CDR2 LQKENI. The junction had 11 bases not matched to a gene; V was cut back by 3 bases and J by 7 bases. CDR3 nucleotides: TGTGCCAGCTCACCCTCGGACAGGGCCTGGCGGGAGCAGTACTTC. Its protein product is CASSPSDRAWREQYF.

This clonotype came up many times. The chain links TRBV29-1 to TRBJ2-5; D unresolved. Trimming removed 6 bases from V and 2 bases from J, with 7 bases in between. Germline loops: CDR1 SQVTM, CDR2 ANQGSEA. There are 11 residues in the CDR3. The CDR3 nucleotides read TGCAGCGTGGACCCTCAAGAGACCCAGTACTTC. Protein sequence: CSVDPQETQYF.

This clonotype was seen a handful of times. The rearrangement links TRBV9 to TRBJ1-1; D may be TRBD1 (5 bases). Germline assignment: CDR1 SGDLS and CDR2 YYNGEE. CDR3 length: 15 amino acids. Trimming stripped 0 bases from V and 11 bases from J, with 20 bases between. CDR3 protein: CASSVGGHQLSGAFF. DNA for the CDR3: TGTGCCAGCAGCGTAGGCGGACACCAACTCTCAGGGGCTTTCTTT. Full variable domain (outside the CDR3, taken from reference TRBV9 and TRBJ1-1): DSGVTQTPKHLITATGQRVTLRCSPRSGDLSVYWYQQSLDQGLQFLIQYYNGEERAKGNILERFSAQQFPDLHSELNLSSLELGDSALYFCASSVGGHQLSGAFFGQGTRLTVV.

This clonotype was found a few times. V usage is TRBV7-2 and J usage is TRBJ1-5; possibly TRBD1 for D (6 bases). Per germline, CDR1 SGHTA and CDR2 FQGNSA. V shed 5 bases and J shed 2 bases, with 13 bases lying between them. This CDR3 has 15 amino acids. CDR3 in amino acids: CASSPGAGGNQPQHF. In DNA form, the CDR3 reads TGTGCCAGCAGCCCGGGGGCGGGAGGCAATCAGCCCCAGCATTTT.

This clonotype came up a few times. The rearrangement uses TRBV5-1 and TRBJ1-1; 7 bases agree with TRBD1. The trim removed 4 bases at V and 5 bases at J, leaving 8 bases unmatched. The germline V gene encodes CDR1 SGHRS and CDR2 YFSETQ. The CDR3 has 14 residues. CDR3 protein: CASSATTGRTEAFF. CDR3 sequence (DNA): TGCGCCAGCAGCGCCACGACAGGGCGGACTGAAGCTTTCTTT.

This clonotype was seen repeatedly, ten times or more. This chain joins TRBV29-1 and TRBJ1-1; D possibly corresponds to TRBD1 (5 bases). V gave up 1 base and J gave up 3 bases, with 6 bases separating them. CDR3 length: 12 amino acids. Germline CDR1 and CDR2: SQVTM and ANQGSEA. CDR3 protein: CSVEGRDTEAFF. The DNA of the CDR3 is TGCAGCGTTGAAGGCAGGGACACTGAAGCTTTCTTT.

The rearrangement uses TRBV20-1 and TRBJ1-2; no clear D. Germline V gives CDR1 DFQATT, CDR2 SNEGSKA (reference sequence). V lost 5 bases to trimming and J lost 3 bases, with 13 bases between them. The CDR3 runs to 13 residues. The CDR3 sequence is CSAESPRDYGYTF. CDR3 nucleotides: TGCAGTGCTGAGTCCCCCCGGGACTATGGCTACACCTTC.

In this sample, this clonotype turned up a few times. V usage is TRBV27 and J usage is TRBJ2-7; 9 nucleotides align to TRBD1. This CDR3 is 15 amino acids long. The V and J ends lost 3 bases and 4 bases, in that order; junction bases with no gene match: 7. Germline CDR1 MNHEY, CDR2 SMNVEV (reference sequence). Here the CDR3 reads CASSLSGTGYYEQYF. CDR3 nucleotides: TGTGCCAGCAGTTTGTCCGGGACAGGGTATTACGAGCAGTACTTC.

This clonotype was counted only a few times. The rearrangement links TRBV4-1 to TRBJ1-1; D is unclear. Germline V gene lookup returns CDR1 MGHRA and CDR2 YSYEKL. Deletions cut 0 bases from V and 1 base from J, with 9 bases between. The CDR3 runs to 15 residues. Here the CDR3 DNA reads TGCGCCAGCAGCCAAGATGGCTATAGGAACACTGAAGCTTTCTTT. Translated, it gives CASSQDGYRNTEAFF.

This clonotype was seen ten or more times. This chain uses TRBV14 with TRBJ2-7, with D unclear. The CDR3 spans 11 residues. CDR1 SGHDN and CDR2 FVKESK come from the germline V gene. The germline V and J ends were trimmed by 4 bases and 5 bases, with 6 bases remaining between them. CDR3 amino acids: CASSLTDEQYF. Here the CDR3 DNA reads TGTGCCAGCAGCCTGACGGACGAGCAGTACTTC.

This clonotype showed up many times. The chain uses TRBV11-1 and TRBJ2-7; D ambiguous. CDR3 length: 11 amino acids. Trimming pared 3 bases from V and 6 bases from J, leaving 6 bases between. Germline CDR1 and CDR2: SGHAT and FQDESV (reference sequence). The CDR3 nucleotides are TGTGCCAGCAGCTTGGAGCGCGAGCAGTACTTC. Translating it yields CASSLEREQYF.